This T cell receptor beta chain was retrieved from a study of blood T cell repertoires in COVID-19. Here immunoSEQ multiplex PCR was the method, and the copy in TCRdb shows in-frame clones only, minus some. This table holds 100,000 to 140,000 clones, approximately 88% found once. V lost 2 bases and J 2 bases, leaving 10 bases between the germline ends. The CDR3 is 15 amino acids. Germline V gives CDR1 SGHTA, CDR2 FQGNSA. This chain connects TRBV7-2 to TRBJ2-1; D is perhaps TRBD1 (6 bases). The receptor was derived from a man in his forties with active or convalescent COVID-19. Input material: peripheral blood. For the CDR3, the DNA is TGTGCCAGCAGCTTACGTTCAGGGGCCTACAATGAGCAGTTCTTC. This encodes CASSLRSGAYNEQFF.